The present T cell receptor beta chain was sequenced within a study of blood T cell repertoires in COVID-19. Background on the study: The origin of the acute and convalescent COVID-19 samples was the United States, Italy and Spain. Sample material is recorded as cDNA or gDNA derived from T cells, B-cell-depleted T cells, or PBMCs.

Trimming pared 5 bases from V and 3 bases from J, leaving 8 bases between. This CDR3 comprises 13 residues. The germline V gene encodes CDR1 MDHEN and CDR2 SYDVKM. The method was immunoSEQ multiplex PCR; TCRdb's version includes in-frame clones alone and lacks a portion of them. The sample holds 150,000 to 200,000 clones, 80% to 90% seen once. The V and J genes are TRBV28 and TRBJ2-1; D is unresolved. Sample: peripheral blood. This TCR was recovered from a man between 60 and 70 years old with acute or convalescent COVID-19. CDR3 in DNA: TGTGCCAGCAGTGGTGGCAACTACAATGAGCAGTTCTTC. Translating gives CASSGGNYNEQFF.